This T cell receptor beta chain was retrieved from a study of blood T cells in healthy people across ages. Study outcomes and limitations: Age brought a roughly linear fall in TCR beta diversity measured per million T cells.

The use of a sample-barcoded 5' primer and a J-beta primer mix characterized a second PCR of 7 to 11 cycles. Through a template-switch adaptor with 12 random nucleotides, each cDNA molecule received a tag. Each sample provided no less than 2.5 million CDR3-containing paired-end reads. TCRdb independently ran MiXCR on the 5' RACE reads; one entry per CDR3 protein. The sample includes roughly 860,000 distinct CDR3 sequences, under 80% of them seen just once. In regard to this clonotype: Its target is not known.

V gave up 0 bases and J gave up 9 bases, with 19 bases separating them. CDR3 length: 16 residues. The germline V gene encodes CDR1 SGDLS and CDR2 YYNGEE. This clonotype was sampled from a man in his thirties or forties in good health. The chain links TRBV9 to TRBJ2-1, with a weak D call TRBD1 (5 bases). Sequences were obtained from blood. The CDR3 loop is CASSVGSQGRVGEQFF. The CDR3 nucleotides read TGTGCCAGCAGCGTAGGTTCGCAGGGAAGGGTTGGTGAGCAGTTCTTC.